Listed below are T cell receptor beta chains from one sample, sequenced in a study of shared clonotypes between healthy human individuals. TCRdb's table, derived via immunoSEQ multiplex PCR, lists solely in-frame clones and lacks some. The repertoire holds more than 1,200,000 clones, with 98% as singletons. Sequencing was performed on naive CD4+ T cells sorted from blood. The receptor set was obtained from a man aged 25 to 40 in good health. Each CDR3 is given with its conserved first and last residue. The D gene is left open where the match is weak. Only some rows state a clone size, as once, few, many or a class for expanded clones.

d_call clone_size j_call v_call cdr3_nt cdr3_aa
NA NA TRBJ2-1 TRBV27 TGTGCCAGCAGTTTACAAGCAGGGGCGGCTTGGGCCCGCAATGAGCAGTTCTTC CASSLQAGAAWARNEQFF
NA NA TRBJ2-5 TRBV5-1 TGCGCCAGCAGACTAGAAATCTCAGAGACCCAGTACTTC CASRLEISETQYF
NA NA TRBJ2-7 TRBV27 TGTGCCAGCAGAGTCAACTCCTACGAGCAGTACTTC CASRVNSYEQYF
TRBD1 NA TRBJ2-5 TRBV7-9 TGTGCCAGCAGCTTTATTCCAGGACAGGGACGGGAGACCCAGTACTTC CASSFIPGQGRETQYF
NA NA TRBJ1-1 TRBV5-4 TGTGCCAGCAGCTTGGAGGTCGAAGCTTTCTTT CASSLEVEAFF
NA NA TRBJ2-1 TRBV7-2 TGTGCCAGCAGCCCCATCGGGGATGAGCAGTTCTTC CASSPIGDEQFF
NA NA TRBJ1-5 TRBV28 TGTGCCAGCAGCAGTTTATTGTTTAGACAGTCATCCCATCAGCCCCAGCATTTT CASSSLLFRQSSHQPQHF
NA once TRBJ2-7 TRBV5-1 TGCGCCAGCAGCCCCATCCCCGGTGGGGCCAACTACGAGCAGTACTTC CASSPIPGGANYEQYF
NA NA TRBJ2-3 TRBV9 TGTGCCAGCAGCGTAGTCCCACTTAGTGTTTCAGATACGCAGTATTTT CASSVVPLSVSDTQYF
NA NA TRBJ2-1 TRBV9 TGTGCCAGCAGCGTAGTCGGCGCGGGCAGGAATGAGCAGTTCTTC CASSVVGAGRNEQFF
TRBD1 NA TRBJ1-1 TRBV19 TGTGCCAGTAGCACCCTAAGGGGGGACAGCAACACTGAAGCTTTCTTT CASSTLRGDSNTEAFF
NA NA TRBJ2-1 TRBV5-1 TGCGCCAGCAGCTTGAACGGGCCCCAAGGTGTCAATGAGCAGTTCTTC CASSLNGPQGVNEQFF
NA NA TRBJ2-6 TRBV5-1 TGCGCCAGCAGCTTGGATCCTGACTTCTCTGGGGCCAACGTCCTGACTTTC CASSLDPDFSGANVLTF